The subject of this entry is one TCR beta chain. The data belong to a study of PD-1 blockade in mismatch repair-deficient tumors. Only in-frame clones appear in the TCRdb table, and some are missing; sequencing was by immunoSEQ multiplex PCR. This repertoire shows 90,000 to 130,000 clones, about three quarters found once; its top ten account for approximately 5%. This sequence was found in an adult with mismatch repair-deficient cancer. This specimen was peripheral blood, taken more than 58 weeks after starting pembrolizumab.

The CDR3 protein is CSAAGTGVEKLFF. The CDR3 DNA reads TGCAGCGCGGCCGGGACAGGGGTTGAAAAACTGTTTTTT. The chain employs TRBV29-1 and TRBJ1-4, with 10 bases aligning to TRBD1. Germline CDR1 reads SQVTM; CDR2 reads ANQGSEA. The CDR3 spans 13 residues. V lost 7 bases to trimming and J lost 7 bases; unmatched junction nucleotides: 6.